This TCR beta chain is drawn from a study of monozygotic twins with cystic fibrosis. Sequencing used immunoSEQ multiplex PCR; TCRdb keeps in-frame clones, though not all of them. The table lists around 20,000 clones, about 90% of them singletons. The sample consisted of blood. This receptor was taken from a girl aged 2 to 10 with cystic fibrosis.

The CDR3 DNA sequence: TGTGCCAGCAGCTTAGCGAGTAGGGCAGGGACGGAGACCCAGTACTTC. Protein: CASSLASRAGTETQYF. This chain joins TRBV7-8 and TRBJ2-5; D tentatively reads TRBD1 or TRBD2 (5 bases each). V lost 0 bases and J lost 5, with 16 bases in between. Germline V gene sequence: CDR1 SGHVS, CDR2 FQNEAQ. This CDR3 comprises 16 residues. The entire variable domain, with the rest obtained from reference TRBV7-8 and TRBJ2-5, is as follows: GAGVSQSPRYKVAKRGQDVALRCDPISGHVSLFWYQQALGQGPEFLTYFQNEAQLDKSGLPSDRFFAERPEGSVSTLKIQRTQQEDSAVYLCASSLASRAGTETQYFGPGTRLLVL.